Following are 29 T cell receptor beta chains from one sample sequenced in a study of cytomegalovirus exposure and HLA in healthy donors. Both 60 Vbeta primers and 13 Jbeta primers went into the PCR. TCRdb's table, derived via immunoSEQ multiplex PCR, lists solely in-frame clones and lacks some. The sample comprises 60,000 to 90,000 clones, about two thirds of which are singletons, and roughly 9.8% rests with the top ten. The sequenced sample consisted of PBMCs. These receptors were obtained from a woman between 50 and 59 years old in good health and CMV-seropositive.

The chain employs TRBV5-4 and TRBJ2-1; 14 bases are a match to TRBD2. CDR3 length: 17 amino acids. CDR1 is SGHNT, CDR2 YYREEE, per germline (reference sequence). V gave up 3 bases and J gave up 6 bases; unmatched junction bases: 8. CDR3 sequence reads: CASSSQATSGGANEQFF. As DNA, the CDR3 is TGTGCCAGCAGCTCCCAGGCGACTAGCGGGGGGGCCAATGAGCAGTTCTTC.

The chain combines TRBV6-5 with TRBJ1-2; 9 nucleotides agree with TRBD1. CDR1 MNHEY and CDR2 SVGAGI come from the germline V gene. V shed 2 bases and J 5 bases; nucleotides not matched to a gene: 0. The CDR3 extends over 13 amino acids. In DNA, the CDR3 is TGTGCCAGCAGTTACGACAGGGGGTATGGCTACACCTTC. Amino acids: CASSYDRGYGYTF.

This clone is a singleton in its sample. The V gene is TRBV19, the J gene TRBJ1-2, with D tentatively TRBD1 (5 bases). V lost 4 bases and J 2 bases, leaving 11 bases between the germline ends. Germline CDR1 reads LNHDA; CDR2 reads SQIVND (reference sequence). This CDR3 contains 14 residues. The CDR3 region has the DNA TGTGCCAGTAGTAACGCAGGGTCAAACTATGGCTACACCTTC. Translated, it gives CASSNAGSNYGYTF.

V and J are TRBV4-2 and TRBJ2-7; D possibly corresponds to TRBD2 (5 bases). This CDR3 has 13 residues. CDR1 is LGHNA, CDR2 YNFKEQ, per germline. V was clipped by 4 bases and J by 7 bases, with 14 bases between them. CDR3 nucleotides: TGTGCCAGCAGCCCAAATCTAGCCTGGGAGCAGTACTTC. Amino acids: CASSPNLAWEQYF.

CDR3 bases: TGCGCCAGCAGCTTGGGCACCGGGGGGACCGGGGAGCTGTTTTTT. Its protein product is CASSLGTGGTGELFF. V usage is TRBV5-1 and J usage is TRBJ2-2; 7 positions agree with TRBD2. Germline CDR1 and CDR2: SGHRS and YFSETQ. CDR3 length: 15 residues. J gave up 5 bases and V 0 bases, and 4 bases lay outside the gene matches.

This sequence joins TRBV18 and TRBJ1-3; tentative D call: TRBD1 (6 bases). V was trimmed by 6 bases and J by 4 bases, leaving 16 bases between them. The CDR3 runs 15 residues. Looked up from germline, CDR1 is KGHSH and CDR2 is LQKENI. The CDR3 coding sequence is TGTGCCAGCTCGGTGAACACCGGACAGGGAAACACCATATATTTT. Encoded protein: CASSVNTGQGNTIYF.

This chain joins TRBV5-1 and TRBJ2-5; TRBD2 agrees at 11 bases. Germline CDR1 and CDR2: SGHRS and YFSETQ. The CDR3 is 15 residues long. Trimming cost V 0 bases and J 5 bases; bases outside gene matches: 3. CDR3 bases: TGCGCCAGCAGCTTGGGACTAGCGGGGCCGGAGACCCAGTACTTC. Amino acids: CASSLGLAGPETQYF.

The chain links TRBV5-1 to TRBJ2-3; 8 positions match TRBD2. CDR3 length: 15 residues. The trim removed 4 bases at V and 1 base at J, leaving 5 bases unmatched. Germline CDR1 and CDR2: SGHRS and YFSETQ. DNA of the CDR3: TGCGCCAGCAGCCCGGGAGGGCCAGGCACAGATACGCAGTATTTT. Amino acid sequence: CASSPGGPGTDTQYF.

This clone was found a few times. The chain combines TRBV7-2 with TRBJ2-5, with TRBD2 matching over 11 bases. The CDR3 consists of 16 residues. The V gene's germline CDR1 is SGHTA and CDR2 FQGNSA. J lost 3 bases, V lost 1 base, and 4 bases had no gene match. CDR3 nucleotide sequence: TGTGCCAGCAGCTTAGAGGTAGCGGGGGGGGAAGAGACCCAGTACTTC. Protein: CASSLEVAGGEETQYF.

The table lists this clone with a count of one. The V and J genes are TRBV5-1 and TRBJ2-3, with 9 bases aligning to TRBD1. Germline loops: CDR1 SGHRS, CDR2 YFSETQ. The CDR3 covers 16 residues. With 2 bases clipped from V and 2 bases from J, the junction kept 6 bases outside the gene matches. CDR3 bases: TGCGCCAGCAGCTTAGGGACAGGGAAGACCACAGATACGCAGTATTTT. Encoded protein: CASSLGTGKTTDTQYF. The full variable domain, rest sourced from reference TRBV5-1 and TRBJ2-3, is KAGVTQTPRYLIKTRGQQVTLSCSPISGHRSVSWYQQTPGQGLQFLFEYFSETQRNKGNFPGRFSGRQFSNSRSEMNVSTLELGDSALYLCASSLGTGKTTDTQYFGPGTRLTVL.

The chain combines TRBV5-1 with TRBJ1-2; tentative D call: TRBD1 (6 bases). The CDR3 consists of 14 residues. The V gene's germline CDR1 is SGHRS and CDR2 YFSETQ. V was cut by 7 bases and J by 2 bases, with 15 bases left in between. The CDR3 region is CASSKEGQNYGYTF. CDR3 in DNA: TGCGCCAGCTCAAAAGAAGGACAGAACTATGGCTACACCTTC.

The chain joins TRBV7-9 to TRBJ2-7; weak D call: TRBD2 (5 bases). CDR3 length equals 12 residues. From germline, CDR1 is SEHNR and CDR2 FQNEAQ (reference sequence). The germline V and J ends were trimmed by 0 bases and 5 bases, with 5 bases remaining between them. CDR3 in DNA: TGTGCCAGCAGCTTAGCGGGAGACGAGCAGTACTTC. It specifies CASSLAGDEQYF.

This clone was seen ten or more times. CDR3 region: CASTYRDRGADTQYF. The DNA for the CDR3 is TGCGCCAGCACCTACCGGGACAGGGGGGCAGATACGCAGTATTTT. J is TRBJ2-3 and V is TRBV5-1; TRBD1 matches at 11 bases. The germline V gene encodes CDR1 SGHRS and CDR2 YFSETQ. The V segment lost 6 bases and the J segment 4 bases; nucleotides outside the gene matches: 7. CDR3 length equals 15 residues.

This chain connects TRBV7-6 to TRBJ1-2, with 8 nucleotides matching TRBD1. The germline V gene encodes CDR1 SGHVS and CDR2 FNYEAQ. With V trimmed by 5 bases and J by 2 bases, 7 bases remained unmatched. The CDR3 extends over 15 amino acids. The CDR3 sequence is CASSLGQGDNYGYTF. CDR3 nucleotide sequence: TGTGCCAGCAGCCTCGGACAGGGAGACAACTATGGCTACACCTTC.

This clone was picked up a small number of times. This rearrangement joins TRBV5-8 to TRBJ2-6, with TRBD1 matching 8 bases. V shed 4 bases, J shed 3 bases, and the junction held 3 bases outside the gene matches. Germline V gene lookup returns CDR1 SGHTS and CDR2 YDEGEE. The CDR3 consists of 15 residues. CDR3 nucleotides: TGTGCCAGCAGCCCACAGGGGGTTGGGGCCAACGTCCTGACTTTC. Translated, it gives CASSPQGVGANVLTF.

The chain couples TRBV1 to TRBJ2-2; no check of the table's D call, TRBD2, against the DNA was made. TRBV1 is reported as a pseudogene. The CDR3 runs to 10 residues. Here the CDR3 DNA reads TGCACCAGCAGTCGCGGGGAGCTGTTTTTT. Protein sequence: CTSSRGELFF.

The chain couples TRBV6-5 to TRBJ2-7; TRBD2 aligns across 13 bases. Germline V gene sequence: CDR1 MNHEY, CDR2 SVGAGI. The J segment lost 6 bases and the V segment lost 10 bases, leaving 9 bases of the junction unmatched. The CDR3 loop spans 14 amino acids. The DNA of the CDR3 is TGTGCCACGAAACTAGCGGGAGGGTCCAGCGAGCAGTACTTC. Its protein product is CATKLAGGSSEQYF.

The table lists this clone with a few counts. The chain links TRBV5-4 to TRBJ2-1, with TRBD2 identical over 7 bases. The CDR3 consists of 16 residues. J was trimmed by 3 bases and V by 0 bases; bases with no gene match: 6. Germline lookup yields CDR1 SGHNT and CDR2 YYREEE (reference sequence). The CDR3 loop reads CASSLEGGGFYNEQFF. The CDR3 nucleotides are TGTGCCAGCAGCTTGGAAGGCGGGGGTTTCTACAATGAGCAGTTCTTC.

This chain links TRBV28 with TRBJ1-5; TRBD1 is a possible D gene (5 bases). The CDR3 length is 15 residues. V shed 5 bases and J shed 1 base, with 12 bases lying between them. Per germline, CDR1 MDHEN and CDR2 SYDVKM. CDR3 nucleotide sequence: TGTGCCAGCAGTCCCGGGGGGAGAAGCAATCAGCCCCAGCATTTT. This gives the protein CASSPGGRSNQPQHF.

The chain joins TRBV27 to TRBJ2-7, with TRBD1 matching 10 bases. The V segment lost 7 bases and the J segment 2 bases; nucleotides outside the gene matches: 5. CDR3 length: 14 amino acids. From germline, CDR1 is MNHEY and CDR2 SMNVEV (reference sequence). In DNA, the CDR3 is TGTGCCAGCACCGCCGGGACAGGGGCCTACGAGCAGTACTTC. This translates into CASTAGTGAYEQYF.

The rearrangement links TRBV30 to TRBJ2-7; D is possibly TRBD1 (7 bases). Germline CDR1 reads GTSNPN; CDR2 reads SVGIG (reference sequence). With 3 bases removed from V and 5 bases from J, the gap between germline ends came to 20 bases. The CDR3 is 15 residues long. The DNA of the CDR3 is TGTGCCTGGAGAGGTTTGGGACAGAGGGGGGACGAGCAGTACTTC. It translates to CAWRGLGQRGDEQYF.

This clone was counted once. The V and J genes are TRBV9 and TRBJ2-7, with 7 bases aligning to TRBD1. CDR3 length: 16 amino acids. The ends lost 0 bases at V and 2 bases at J; junction bases unmatched: 8. Germline assignment: CDR1 SGDLS and CDR2 YYNGEE. CDR3: CASSVGDSLFTYEQYF. Here the CDR3 DNA reads TGTGCCAGCAGCGTAGGGGACAGTCTCTTCACCTACGAGCAGTACTTC.

In its sample, this clone was seen once. The chain recombines TRBV30 with TRBJ2-2, with D tentatively TRBD1 (5 bases). V lost 0 bases to trimming and J lost 8 bases, with 10 bases between them. Germline CDR1 is GTSNPN and CDR2 is SVGIG (reference sequence). The CDR3 loop spans 13 amino acids. The CDR3 spells CAWSVGRTGELFF. In DNA, the CDR3 is TGTGCCTGGAGTGTAGGGCGGACAGGGGAGCTGTTTTTT.

The CDR3 sequence: CASSLEPGLKNTGELFF. CDR3 DNA sequence: TGCGCCAGCAGCTTGGAACCGGGACTCAAGAACACCGGGGAGCTGTTTTTT. The gene calls are TRBV5-1 and TRBJ2-2; D might be TRBD2 (6 bases). This CDR3 spans 17 amino acids. Looked up from germline, CDR1 is SGHRS and CDR2 is YFSETQ. The V gene lost 0 bases and the J gene lost 1 base, with 13 bases spanning the gap.

The J gene is TRBJ2-7, the V gene TRBV4-1; a weak D match, TRBD2 (6 bases). This CDR3 spans 15 amino acids. Trimming left V 1 base short and J 2 bases short, with 12 bases between. CDR1 is MGHRA and CDR2 is YSYEKL in the germline V gene. DNA for the CDR3: TGCGCCAGCAGCCAAGGGGCGGGGAGTACCTACGAGCAGTACTTC. It is translated as CASSQGAGSTYEQYF.

The chain joins TRBV9 to TRBJ2-5; 7 bases line up with TRBD1. The V gene's germline CDR1 is SGDLS and CDR2 YYNGEE. With V trimmed by 0 bases and J by 1 base, 6 bases remained unmatched. The CDR3 length is 16 residues. The CDR3 sequence: CASSVEGGAGQETQYF. The DNA for the CDR3 is TGTGCCAGCAGCGTAGAAGGGGGCGCTGGCCAAGAGACCCAGTACTTC. The whole variable domain, remainder taken from reference TRBV9 and TRBJ2-5, is DSGVTQTPKHLITATGQRVTLRCSPRSGDLSVYWYQQSLDQGLQFLIQYYNGEERAKGNILERFSAQQFPDLHSELNLSSLELGDSALYFCASSVEGGAGQETQYFGPGTRLLVL.

The V and J genes are TRBV27 and TRBJ2-1, with TRBD2 matching over 8 bases. The CDR3 loop spans 15 amino acids. V lost 6 bases to trimming and J lost 3 bases; unmatched junction nucleotides: 7. Looked up from germline, CDR1 is MNHEY and CDR2 is SMNVEV (reference sequence). The CDR3 sequence is CASRGIAGYYNEQFF. The DNA for the CDR3 is TGTGCCAGCAGAGGCATAGCGGGGTACTACAATGAGCAGTTCTTC.

This chain links TRBV7-2 with TRBJ2-3; TRBD1 matches at 12 bases. The germline V gene encodes CDR1 SGHTA and CDR2 FQGNSA. V was pared by 6 bases and J by 6 bases, with 7 bases of the junction left unmatched. CDR3 length: 15 amino acids. The CDR3 region is CASRGGQGARDTQYF. The CDR3 nucleotides are TGTGCCAGCAGAGGGGGACAGGGGGCAAGGGATACGCAGTATTTT. Full variable domain (rest looked up from reference TRBV7-2 and TRBJ2-3): GAGVSQSPSNKVTEKGKDVELRCDPISGHTALYWYRQSLGQGLEFLIYFQGNSAPDKSGLPSDRFSAERTGGSVSTLTIQRTQQEDSAVYLCASRGGQGARDTQYFGPGTRLTVL.

This clone was recorded many times. This chain connects TRBV25-1 to TRBJ2-5; weak D call: TRBD2 (5 bases). Germline CDR1 and CDR2: MGHDK and SYGVNS. Trimming removed 4 bases from V and 5 bases from J, with 14 bases in between. The length of the CDR3 is 14 residues. The CDR3 is CASSAVWESETQYF. The CDR3 DNA follows: TGTGCCAGCAGTGCGGTTTGGGAGTCGGAGACCCAGTACTTC.